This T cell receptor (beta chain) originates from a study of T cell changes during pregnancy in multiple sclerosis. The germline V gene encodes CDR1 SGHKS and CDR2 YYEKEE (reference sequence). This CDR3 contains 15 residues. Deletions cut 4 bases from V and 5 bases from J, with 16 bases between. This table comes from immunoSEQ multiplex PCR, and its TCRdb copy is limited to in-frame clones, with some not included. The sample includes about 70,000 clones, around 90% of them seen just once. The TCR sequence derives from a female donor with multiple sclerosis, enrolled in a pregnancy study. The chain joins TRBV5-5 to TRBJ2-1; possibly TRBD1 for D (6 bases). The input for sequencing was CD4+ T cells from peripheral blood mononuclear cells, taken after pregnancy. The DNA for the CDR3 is TGTGCCAGCAGCGTACTGGACAGTTTTAACAATGAGCAGTTCTTC. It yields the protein CASSVLDSFNNEQFF.